The present entry profiles one T cell receptor beta chain with its context. It lacks a known antigen. Base qualities are not recorded, but no much larger clone differs from it by a single base. For the CD8 naive samples, CD45RO-negative cells were positively selected for CCR7, yielding a CD45RA+CCR7+ population from which TemRA cells were excluded. Healthy HIV-negative adults with no recently reported acute infections or vaccinations were included as donors. Only Caucasian adults living in Nashville, Tennessee, USA were represented among the donors. Blood was collected by leukapheresis, and PBMCs were isolated by Ficoll-Histopaque density gradient centrifugation and then cryopreserved in liquid nitrogen vapor phase. Purity and quantity of every magnetically sorted T cell population were checked by analytical flow cytometry. Each sorted fraction had its genomic DNA isolated and then quantified by UV absorbance on a Nanodrop 2000c.

As encoded in the germline V gene, CDR1 is MGHRA while CDR2 is YSYEKL. V and J are trimmed by 3 bases and 9 bases, and the gene matches miss 10 bases of the junction. Reading from cysteine to phenylalanine, the CDR3 counts 15 amino acids. Just CDR3 DNA is preserved here, 45 bases in frame from base 1. Using the deep immunoSEQ assay, multiplex PCR amplified TCR CDR3 regions from genomic DNA. Extracted genomic DNA from each cell subset was spread evenly across all wells of several immunoSEQ 96-well plates, with each plate serving as a replicate. Each replicate PCR for sorted subsets received around 210 ng genomic DNA, equal to tens of thousands of T cell genomes. Purified libraries were measured with a Qubit 3.0 fluorometer, size-checked on a Bioanalyzer 2100, and measured again with the KAPA Library Quantification kit. A separate single-read 150-cycle Illumina NextSeq 550 flow cell was used to sequence each immunoSEQ 96-well plate. Per the source publication's procedure: The immunoSEQ output contained only junctional sequences without quality scores, so filtering could not match that applied to full-length reads. To assign V/J genes and CDR3, sequences were annotated using PyIR, a Python wrapper for IgBLAST v1.9, with IMGT germline references. Reads were removed for weak V/J assignments (E-value above 1e-6), missing CDR3, stop codons, out-of-frame junctions, or ambiguous translated residues. V3J clonotypes were defined as sequences sharing an identical inferred V gene, J gene, and CDR3 amino acid sequence. Percentage overlap between repertoires was computed as shared unique clonotypes divided by the size of the smaller repertoire. Three approaches were used to assess repertoire richness: RTK rarefaction, the Chao1 estimator, and Recon v2.1 estimates of unobserved clonotypes. Generation probabilities for all TCRbeta clonotypes obtained by the gDNA method from a few donors were computed using OLGA. This is the immuneACCESS table as TCRdb keeps it, with only in-frame sequences that have V and J called. A part of the clones is gone; compared with another copy, unresolved V genes explain less than half, and the rest is unexplained. V and J calls and clone size come straight from that table; D and trimming were deduced from the DNA. In this sample the table shows around 610,000 clones, approximately 96% of which occur a single time. The ten biggest clones cover about 0.11% of the sample.

The entry originates in a study of shared clonotypes between healthy human individuals (dated by TCRdb to the early 2020s). Looking at the study overall: Two women and a few men aged 18 to 49 years were included in the cohort. For each donor, three plates each were used for CD4 naive and CD4 memory, two plates were used for CD8 naive, and one plate was used for CD8 memory. The study deeply sequenced blood TCR repertoires of about 5 healthy adults to estimate repertoire size and the extent of clonotype sharing between individuals. Different laboratories and diverse techniques were used to prepare libraries and sequence TCR repertoires, to increase sequencing depth and limit assay-specific biases. Between about 0.85 and 10 billion PBMCs per donor were obtained by leukapheresis. Overall study outcomes, separate from this receptor: The genetic and exposure-history diversity represented was limited by the small number of donors. Only blood was sampled, and tissue TCR repertoires likely differ from those in blood. Compared with non-shared clonotypes, the clonotypes found in all four sorted-subset donors had higher generation probabilities. When a few donors were compared, the shared fraction of clonotypes was about 5% for naive CD4, around 4% for naive CD8, roughly 2.3% for memory CD4, and 0.3% to 0.5% for memory CD8. Incomplete sequencing was indicated by rarefaction of sorted-subset datasets, despite the large sequencing depth. Naive subsets generally had larger estimated clonotype richness than memory subsets did. Pairwise subsampling indicated that sequencing depth was expected to affect the degree of clonotype sharing among donors.

The sequenced sample was naive CD8+ T cells sorted from blood. The cell subset or site label, as the study defines it: CD45RA+CCR7+. The sequence was collected from a woman aged 25 to 39 in good health. The receptor chain draws on TRBV4-1 and TRBJ2-2; 7 central bases correspond to TRBD1. CDR3 sequence: CASSQGPGQLRELFF. The nucleotide sequence reads as follows: TGCGCCAGCAGCCAGGGACCGGGACAGCTAAGGGAGCTGTTTTTT.